This note documents a single TCR beta chain sequence. Germline trimming cut 2 bases from V and 0 bases from J; bases unmatched to any gene: 10. The CDR3 consists of 19 residues. Germline lookup yields CDR1 SGHTA and CDR2 FQGNSA. The sample originates from a study of blood T cell repertoires in COVID-19. Study summary: Acute-phase and convalescent COVID-19 samples originated in the United States, Italy and Spain. From T cells, B-cell-depleted T cells, or PBMCs came the material, which was cDNA or gDNA.

In the original workflow: Using reference gene primer amplification, nucleated cell counts were estimated. Assay used: immunoSEQ multiplex PCR; TCRdb lists only in-frame clones, some missing. V, J and clone size were drawn from that table, and D and trimming were deduced from the DNA. In the table there are 30,000 to 45,000 clones, approximately 86% of which are singletons. The sample was peripheral blood. The source of this sequence is a man between 65 and 80 years old with acute or convalescent COVID-19. V gene TRBV7-2 combines with J gene TRBJ2-6; 7 positions agree with TRBD1. The chain's CDR3 is CASSLRWTGDLSGANVLTF. The CDR3 DNA sequence: TGTGCCAGCAGCTTACGATGGACAGGAGACCTCTCTGGGGCCAACGTCCTGACTTTC. The full variable domain, with the rest looked up from reference TRBV7-2 and TRBJ2-6, is GAGVSQSPSNKVTEKGKDVELRCDPISGHTALYWYRQSLGQGLEFLIYFQGNSAPDKSGLPSDRFSAERTGGSVSTLTIQRTQQEDSAVYLCASSLRWTGDLSGANVLTFGAGSRLTVL.